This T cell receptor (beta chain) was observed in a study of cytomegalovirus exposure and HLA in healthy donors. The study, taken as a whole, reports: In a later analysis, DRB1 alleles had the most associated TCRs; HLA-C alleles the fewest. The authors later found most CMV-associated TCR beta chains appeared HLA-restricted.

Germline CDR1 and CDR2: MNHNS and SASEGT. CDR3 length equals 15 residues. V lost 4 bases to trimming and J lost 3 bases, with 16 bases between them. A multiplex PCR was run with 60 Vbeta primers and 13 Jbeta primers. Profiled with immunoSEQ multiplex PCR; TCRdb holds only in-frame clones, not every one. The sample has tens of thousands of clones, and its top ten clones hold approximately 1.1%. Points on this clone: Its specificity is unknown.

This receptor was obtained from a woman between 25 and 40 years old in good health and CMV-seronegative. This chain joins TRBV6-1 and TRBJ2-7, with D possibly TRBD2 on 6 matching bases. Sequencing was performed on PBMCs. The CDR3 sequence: CASSVPRWEDYEQYF. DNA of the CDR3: TGTGCCAGCAGTGTCCCCCGTTGGGAGGACTACGAGCAGTACTTC.